This T cell receptor beta chain was sequenced in a study of response to subunit inactivated influenza vaccine (dated by TCRdb to the late 2010s). Concerning the study at large: To follow how T cells responded to a trivalent subunit inactivated influenza vaccine, the researchers relied on deep quantitative profiling of the T cell receptor repertoire. What the work shows at the level of the full study, not this receptor alone: According to the authors, only a limited number of new T cells may be recruited by each seasonal influenza vaccination.

As regards this clonotype: This receptor's antigen is unknown. Base qualities are missing; no much larger clone stands one base away.

To prepare the library, RT-PCR was applied. The listed sequencing device is Illumina HiSeq 2500. TCRdb cleaned the public reads at Q25 with fastp, built clones with MiXCR and kept in-frame beta chains. Duplicate CDR3 protein sequences are folded into a single record with the most common DNA and genes. Across this sample there are about 620,000 distinct CDR3 sequences, with around 10% seen only once. 8% to 13% of the sample rests with the top ten. Inclusive of the bounding cysteine and phenylalanine, the CDR3 is 12 residues long. Kept here is only the CDR3 DNA, which spans 36 bases and is read in frame from base 1. From the germline V gene (reference sequence), CDR1 is SEHNR and CDR2 is FQNEAQ. The trim is 3 bases for V and 8 bases for J, with a gap of 8 bases between the germline ends. Another study also made use of these data, one on T cells expressing NK-cell markers. As described in the second report: 5'RACE template switching, by which a universal primer site and unique molecular identifiers were added, was used to make TCR beta cDNA libraries. Three sorted T-cell subsets (CD3+CD56+NKG2C+, CD3+CD56+NKG2C- and CD3+CD56-NKG2C+) from fewer than 10 donors had their TCR beta-chain repertoires profiled. Among the eight sequenced donors, only one was HCMV-seronegative, while the other seven were HCMV-seropositive. To restrict sorting to alphabetaTCR-expressing T cells, an anti-gammadeltaTCR antibody was added in several experiments. In more than 5 donors, the dominant CD3+CD56+NKG2C+ clonotypes ranked among the top 10 CD8+ clonotypes, making up roughly 1.0-7.0% of CD8+ T cells. Those dominant clonotypes were again the most abundant among CD3+CD56-NKG2C+ cells in a handful of donors, at about 25-65%. Whether the expanded NKG2C-expressing T cell clones were specific for HCMV antigens remained unclear. The study sequenced eight donors, all healthy volunteers chosen at random: three men and five women. HCMV-specific IgG was detected in serum with a commercial ELISA kit to determine HCMV serostatus. Peripheral blood mononuclear cells were isolated from blood by Ficoll density gradient centrifugation. For a handful of donors, bulk peripheral blood T-cell repertoires were also sequenced from unsorted PBMC. cDNA synthesis was primed from the TCR beta constant segment, followed by two successive PCR amplification steps. The libraries were sequenced on Illumina HiSeq 2000/2500, MiSeq or NextSeq, producing 2 x 150 bp reads. MIGEC was used to demultiplex reads and group reads by UMI, and MiTCR was used to assemble and quantify clonotypes. To exclude erroneous sequences, any TCR cDNA sequence not supported by at least two reads was discarded. The tcR package was used for downstream repertoire analysis, and clonotypes were matched across fractions by CDR3 nucleotide sequence plus V segment. VDJmatch was used to annotate antigen specificity against VDJdb, with one amino acid substitution in CDR3 permitted.

The specimen comprised PBMCs from blood, sampled on the day of vaccination. This sequence was found in a man aged 50 or older who received an inactivated influenza vaccine. Donor details come from another sample of the same person, matched by shared clones. Here the chain combines TRBV7-9 and TRBJ2-4, with no confident D gene call. The DNA sequence is as follows: TGTGCCAGCAGCTTTCGTCCGGACATTCAGTACTTC. This encodes CASSFRPDIQYF.